The rows below give T cell receptor beta chains drawn from one sample of a study of regulatory T cells in long-lasting Graves disease. Each CDR3 protein is one row after TCRdb ran MiXCR on the multiplex PCR reads. The profile shows 380,000 or so distinct CDR3 sequences, 15% to 20% of them singletons. These same records also appear under a second study, on T cells in Graves' hyperthyroidism and ophthalmopathy.

The sample consisted of peripheral blood mononuclear cells (PBMCs), taken at new diagnosis, from a patient treated with antithyroid drugs. Receptors were obtained from a woman aged 18-29 years with Graves disease. The CDR3 runs from the conserved cysteine through the conserved F or W. Each record gives: CDR3 protein, V gene, clone size, J gene. Part of the rows lack a size; the others show once, few, many or a class for expanded clones.

cdr3_aa: CASLTGGGEGYTF
v_call: TRBV2
clone_size: many
j_call: TRBJ1-2

cdr3_aa: CASRAGTGALSANTGELFF
v_call: TRBV28
clone_size: many
j_call: TRBJ2-2

cdr3_aa: CASSSPDGGGSRSQYF
v_call: TRBV7-9
clone_size: many
j_call: TRBJ2-5

cdr3_aa: CSASRGQETQYF
v_call: TRBV20-1
clone_size: many
j_call: TRBJ2-5

cdr3_aa: CASSQRTGTRHYGYTF
v_call: TRBV14
clone_size: few
j_call: TRBJ1-2

cdr3_aa: CAWSGSTNTGELFF
v_call: TRBV30
clone_size: many
j_call: TRBJ2-2

cdr3_aa: CASSQDVAGVYGYTF
v_call: TRBV4-2
clone_size: NA
j_call: TRBJ1-2

cdr3_aa: CASSLARAYNEQFF
v_call: TRBV27
clone_size: many
j_call: TRBJ2-1

cdr3_aa: CATSDAGAGYGYTF
v_call: TRBV24-1
clone_size: many
j_call: TRBJ1-2

cdr3_aa: CASSQGQGVIGGTEAFF
v_call: TRBV3-1
clone_size: few
j_call: TRBJ1-1

cdr3_aa: CASRTGVEDIQYF
v_call: TRBV2
clone_size: few
j_call: TRBJ2-4

cdr3_aa: CASSLSTTQPQHF
v_call: TRBV28
clone_size: many
j_call: TRBJ1-5

cdr3_aa: CASSERPTSGSPLHF
v_call: TRBV6-1
clone_size: few
j_call: TRBJ1-6

cdr3_aa: CASSFPPDRNPLIDYTF
v_call: TRBV27
clone_size: NA
j_call: TRBJ1-2

cdr3_aa: CASSVTPSSGNTIYF
v_call: TRBV2
clone_size: NA
j_call: TRBJ1-3

cdr3_aa: CASSYLGELPYGYTF
v_call: TRBV6-5
clone_size: few
j_call: TRBJ1-2